These T cell receptor beta chains were read from a single sample in a study of T cell responses to AZD1222 COVID-19 vaccine. Repertoires were generated with immunoSEQ multiplex PCR, while TCRdb's copy carries only in-frame clones and drops some. The table lists around 71,000 clones, approximately 80% of them singletons. The source material was peripheral blood, sampled 28 days after the second AZD1222 dose. These receptors were collected from an adult who received the AZD1222 COVID-19 vaccine. The CDR3 runs from the conserved cysteine through the conserved F or W. Size tells how often a clone was seen (once, few, many) or the class of an expanded clone, and some rows leave it out.

J gene | V gene | clone size | CDR3 protein
TRBJ2-7 | TRBV12-3/TRBV12-4 | . | CASGRAYEQYF
TRBJ2-1 | TRBV7-3 | . | CASSKRGPYNEQFF
TRBJ1-6 | TRBV3-1/TRBV3-2 | . | CASSQVQGPNSPLHF
TRBJ2-2 | TRBV18 | . | CASSPVRQENTGELFF
TRBJ2-1 | TRBV18 | . | CASSPLGPDEQFF
TRBJ1-1 | TRBV7-2 | . | CASRDRGLKTTEAFF
TRBJ2-4 | TRBV6-1 | . | CASSDSSQNIQYF
TRBJ2-4 | TRBV19 | . | CASSISLSPQTGRTAKNIQYF
TRBJ2-5 | TRBV30 | . | CAWGDGGETQYF
TRBJ1-6 | TRBV6-5 | . | CASSDSPRRSPLHF
TRBJ1-4 | TRBV20-1 | once | CSASRPQGNEKLFF
TRBJ1-2 | TRBV18 | . | CASSPSLSQGAFYGYTF
TRBJ2-1 | TRBV4-2 | . | CASSQERGQGNNEQFF
TRBJ1-2 | TRBV18 | few | CASSPTGELDLGYTF
TRBJ1-2 | TRBV28 | few | CASSLSWAYGYTF
TRBJ2-1 | TRBV4-2 | . | CASRPPRSSYNEQFF
TRBJ1-1 | TRBV10-2 | . | CASADRGRVMNTEAFF
TRBJ2-2 | TRBV7-8 | . | CASSLVGLKNTGELFF
TRBJ1-5 | TRBV4-3 | . | CASSQGRGPQHF
TRBJ2-3 | TRBV14 | . | CASSQVSTDTQYF
TRBJ1-2 | TRBV12-3/TRBV12-4 | . | CASSRDSNYGYTF
TRBJ1-4 | TRBV5-4 | . | CASSLSGGRTNEKLFF
TRBJ2-1 | TRBV14 | . | CASSLHLSHNEQFF
TRBJ2-3 | TRBV18 | few | CASSTLLAAMADTQYF
TRBJ2-3 | TRBV9 | . | CASSVGSRGTDTQYF
TRBJ2-5 | TRBV30 | . | CASTSGGGETQYF
TRBJ2-2 | TRBV7-2 | . | CASSLSGGAVYTGELFF
TRBJ2-7 | TRBV12-3/TRBV12-4 | . | CASTSQRSEQYF
TRBJ2-7 | TRBV5-1 | . | CASRPTDSYEQYF